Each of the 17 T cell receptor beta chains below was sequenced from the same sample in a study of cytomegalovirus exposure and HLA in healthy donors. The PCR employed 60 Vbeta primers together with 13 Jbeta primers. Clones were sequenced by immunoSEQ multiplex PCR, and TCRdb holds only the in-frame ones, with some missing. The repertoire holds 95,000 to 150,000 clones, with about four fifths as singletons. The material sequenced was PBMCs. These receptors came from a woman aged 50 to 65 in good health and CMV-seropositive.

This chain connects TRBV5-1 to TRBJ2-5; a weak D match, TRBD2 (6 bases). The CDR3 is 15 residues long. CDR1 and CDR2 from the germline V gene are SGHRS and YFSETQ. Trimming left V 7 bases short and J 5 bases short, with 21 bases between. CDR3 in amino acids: CASGRLETGSETQYF. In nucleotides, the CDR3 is TGCGCCAGCGGGCGACTAGAAACGGGCTCGGAGACCCAGTACTTC.

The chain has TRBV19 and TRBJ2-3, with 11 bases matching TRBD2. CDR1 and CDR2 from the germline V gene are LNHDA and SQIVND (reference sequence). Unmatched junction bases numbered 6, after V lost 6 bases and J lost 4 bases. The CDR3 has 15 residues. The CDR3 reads CASRKLAGVADTQYF. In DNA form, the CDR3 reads TGTGCCAGTAGGAAACTAGCGGGAGTTGCAGATACGCAGTATTTT.

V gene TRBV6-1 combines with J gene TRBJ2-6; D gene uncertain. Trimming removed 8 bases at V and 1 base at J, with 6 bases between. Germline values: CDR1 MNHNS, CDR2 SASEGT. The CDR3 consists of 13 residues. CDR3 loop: CASCNSGANVLTF. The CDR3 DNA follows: TGTGCCAGCTGTAATTCTGGGGCCAACGTCCTGACTTTC.

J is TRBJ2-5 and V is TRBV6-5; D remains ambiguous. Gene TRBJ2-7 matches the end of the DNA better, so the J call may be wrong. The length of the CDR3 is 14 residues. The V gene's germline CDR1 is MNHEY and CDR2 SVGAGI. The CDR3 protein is CASISNRYPYEQYF. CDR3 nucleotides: TGTGCCAGCATAAGCAACCGCTACCCCTACGAGCAGTACTTC.

The CDR3 sequence is CASSRTGGEADTQYF. In DNA form, the CDR3 reads TGCGCCAGCAGCCGGACAGGGGGCGAGGCAGATACGCAGTATTTT. The rearrangement joins TRBV10-2 to TRBJ2-3; 11 nucleotides match TRBD1. The germline CDR1 and CDR2 sequences are WSHSY and SAAADI. Trimming at V came to 6 bases and at J to 4 bases, leaving 6 bases not matched to a gene. CDR3 length: 15 residues.

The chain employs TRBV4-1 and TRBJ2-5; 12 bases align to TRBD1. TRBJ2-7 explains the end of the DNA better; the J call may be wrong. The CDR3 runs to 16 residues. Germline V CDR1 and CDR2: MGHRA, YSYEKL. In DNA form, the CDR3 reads TGCGCCAGCAGCCAAACCGCCGGGACAGGGGGCCGCGAGCAGTACTTC. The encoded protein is CASSQTAGTGGREQYF.

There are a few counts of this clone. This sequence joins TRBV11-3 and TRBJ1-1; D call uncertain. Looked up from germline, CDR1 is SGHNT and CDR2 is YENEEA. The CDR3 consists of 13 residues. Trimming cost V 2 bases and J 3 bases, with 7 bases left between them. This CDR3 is CASSLSADTEAFF. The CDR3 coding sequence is TGTGCCAGCAGCTTATCCGCGGACACTGAAGCTTTCTTT.

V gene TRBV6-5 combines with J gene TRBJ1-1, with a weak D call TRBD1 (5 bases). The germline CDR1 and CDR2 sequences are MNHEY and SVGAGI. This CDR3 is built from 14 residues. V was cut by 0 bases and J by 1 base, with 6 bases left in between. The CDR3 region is CASSYSQGNTEAFF. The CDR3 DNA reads TGTGCCAGCAGTTACTCTCAGGGGAACACTGAAGCTTTCTTT.

CDR3 in amino acids: CASSEAHGGREGSYNEQFF. The CDR3 nucleotides read TGTGCCAGCAGTGAAGCGCACGGTGGACGGGAGGGCAGTTACAATGAGCAGTTCTTC. J is TRBJ2-1 and V is TRBV2, with 8 bases identical to TRBD2. This CDR3 spans 19 amino acids. V lost 0 bases, J lost 4 bases, and 14 bases stayed unmatched. Germline V gene lookup returns CDR1 SNHLY and CDR2 FYNNEI.

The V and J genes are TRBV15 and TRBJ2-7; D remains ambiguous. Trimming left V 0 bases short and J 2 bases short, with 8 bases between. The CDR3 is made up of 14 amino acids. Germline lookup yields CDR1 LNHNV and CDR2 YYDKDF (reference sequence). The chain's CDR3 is CATSREDIPYEQYF. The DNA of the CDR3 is TGTGCCACCAGCAGAGAAGACATACCCTACGAGCAGTACTTC.

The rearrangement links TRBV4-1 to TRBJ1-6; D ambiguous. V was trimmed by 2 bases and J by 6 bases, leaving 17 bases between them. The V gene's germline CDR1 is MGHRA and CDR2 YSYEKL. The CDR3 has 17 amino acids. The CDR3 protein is CASSQQYLRAGNSPLHF. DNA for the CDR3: TGCGCCAGCAGCCAACAGTATTTGAGGGCTGGTAATTCACCCCTCCACTTT.

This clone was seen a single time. In nucleotides, the CDR3 is TGTGCCAGCAGTTCCTGGGGGGGCAATGAGCAGTTCTTC. It is translated as CASSSWGGNEQFF. The chain is built from TRBV7-2 and TRBJ2-1; TRBD2 matches at 7 bases. Germline V lookup: CDR1 SGHTA, CDR2 FQGNSA. V lost 6 bases and J lost 6; bases outside the gene matches: 5. The CDR3 sequence is 13 residues long. Full variable domain (rest looked up from reference TRBV7-2 and TRBJ2-1): GAGVSQSPSNKVTEKGKDVELRCDPISGHTALYWYRQSLGQGLEFLIYFQGNSAPDKSGLPSDRFSAERTGGSVSTLTIQRTQQEDSAVYLCASSSWGGNEQFFGPGTRLTVL.

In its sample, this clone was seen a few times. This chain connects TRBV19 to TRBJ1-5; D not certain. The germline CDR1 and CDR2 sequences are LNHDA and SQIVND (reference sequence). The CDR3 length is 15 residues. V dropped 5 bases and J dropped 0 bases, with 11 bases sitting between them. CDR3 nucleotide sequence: TGTGCCAGTAGTGTATCGTCAGGTAGCAATCAGCCCCAGCATTTT. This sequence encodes CASSVSSGSNQPQHF.

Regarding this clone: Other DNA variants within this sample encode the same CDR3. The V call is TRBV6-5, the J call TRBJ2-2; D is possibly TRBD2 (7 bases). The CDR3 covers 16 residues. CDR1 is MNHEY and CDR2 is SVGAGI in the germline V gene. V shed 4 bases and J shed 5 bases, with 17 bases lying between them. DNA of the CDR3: TGTGCCAGCAGTTCTGGGGGGGCGTCGAGGACCGGGGAGCTGTTTTTT. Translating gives CASSSGGASRTGELFF.

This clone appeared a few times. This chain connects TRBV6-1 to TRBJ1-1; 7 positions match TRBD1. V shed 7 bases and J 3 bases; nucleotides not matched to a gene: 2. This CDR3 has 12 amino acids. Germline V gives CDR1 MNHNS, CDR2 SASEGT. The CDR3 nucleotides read TGTGCCAGCACCAGGGGGGACACTGAAGCTTTCTTT. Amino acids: CASTRGDTEAFF.

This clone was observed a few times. The CDR3 loop reads CAWRGLTGGLHF. As DNA, the CDR3 is TGTGCCTGGAGGGGGCTGACAGGCGGGCTCCACTTT. The chain has TRBV30 and TRBJ1-6; tentatively, D is TRBD1 (6 bases). CDR1 is GTSNPN and CDR2 is SVGIG in the germline V gene (reference sequence). This CDR3 region has 12 residues. The ends were cut back, 3 bases at V and 16 bases at J, with 16 bases in the middle.

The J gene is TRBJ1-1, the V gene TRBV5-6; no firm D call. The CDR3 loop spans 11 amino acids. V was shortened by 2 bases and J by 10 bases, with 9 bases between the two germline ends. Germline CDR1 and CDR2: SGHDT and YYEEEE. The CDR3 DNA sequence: TGTGCCAGCAGCTTTGGGCAGGCAGCTTTCTTT. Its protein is CASSFGQAAFF.